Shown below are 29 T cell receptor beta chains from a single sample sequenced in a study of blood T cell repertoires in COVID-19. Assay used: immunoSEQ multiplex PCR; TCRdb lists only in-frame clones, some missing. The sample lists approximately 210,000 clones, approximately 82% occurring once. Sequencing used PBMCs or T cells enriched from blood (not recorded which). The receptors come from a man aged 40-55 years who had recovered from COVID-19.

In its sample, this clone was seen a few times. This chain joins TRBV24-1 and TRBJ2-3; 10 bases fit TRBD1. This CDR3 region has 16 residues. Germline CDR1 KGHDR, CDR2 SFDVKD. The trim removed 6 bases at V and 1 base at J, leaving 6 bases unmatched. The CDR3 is CATSSRQGAGTDTQYF. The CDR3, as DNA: TGTGCCACCAGTTCCCGACAGGGGGCAGGCACAGATACGCAGTATTTT.

The CDR3 DNA follows: TGTGCCAGCAGCGCGGGGGACAGGGGGCTAACAGATACGCAGTATTTT. It is translated as CASSAGDRGLTDTQYF. This rearrangement joins TRBV7-9 to TRBJ2-3, with TRBD1 matching 12 bases. The CDR3 contains 16 residues. V dropped 5 bases and J dropped 3; count of bases not matched to a gene: 6. Germline-derived CDR1 and CDR2 are SEHNR and FQNEAQ (reference sequence).

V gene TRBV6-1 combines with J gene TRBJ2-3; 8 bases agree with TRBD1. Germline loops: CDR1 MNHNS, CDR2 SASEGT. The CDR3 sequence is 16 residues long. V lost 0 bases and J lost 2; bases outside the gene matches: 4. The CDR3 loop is CASSEAWTGLTDTQYF. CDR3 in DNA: TGTGCCAGCAGTGAAGCGTGGACAGGGCTCACAGATACGCAGTATTTT.

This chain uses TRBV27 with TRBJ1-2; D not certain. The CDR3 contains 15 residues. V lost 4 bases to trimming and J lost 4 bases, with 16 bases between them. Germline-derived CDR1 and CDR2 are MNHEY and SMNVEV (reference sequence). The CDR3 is CASSSGLETLYGYTF. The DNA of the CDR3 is TGTGCCAGCAGTTCAGGACTGGAGACCCTCTATGGCTACACCTTC.

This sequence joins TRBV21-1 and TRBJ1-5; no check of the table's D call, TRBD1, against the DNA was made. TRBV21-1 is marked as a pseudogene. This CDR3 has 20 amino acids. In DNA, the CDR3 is TGTGCCAGCAGCCTACACCCCCCGGGACAGGGGAGTAGAAGTAATCAGCCCCAGCATTTT. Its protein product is CASSLHPPGQGSRSNQPQHF.

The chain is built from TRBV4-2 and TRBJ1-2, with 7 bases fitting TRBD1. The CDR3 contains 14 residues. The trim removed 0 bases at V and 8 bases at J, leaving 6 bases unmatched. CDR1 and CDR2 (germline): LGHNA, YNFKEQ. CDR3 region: CASSQESQGTGYTF. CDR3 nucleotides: TGTGCCAGCAGCCAAGAGTCACAGGGGACGGGCTACACCTTC.

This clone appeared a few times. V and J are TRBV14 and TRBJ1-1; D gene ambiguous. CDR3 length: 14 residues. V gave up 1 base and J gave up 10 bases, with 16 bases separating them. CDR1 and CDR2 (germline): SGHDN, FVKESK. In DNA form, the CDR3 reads TGTGCCAGCAGCCAAGCAGGAGGGAGGGTCGGAGCTTTCTTT. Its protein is CASSQAGGRVGAFF.

The CDR3: CASSRDIGEAFF. The CDR3 nucleotides read TGCGCCAGCAGTCGGGACATAGGGGAAGCTTTCTTT. The chain combines TRBV5-1 with TRBJ1-1; tentatively, D is TRBD1 (6 bases). CDR3 length: 12 residues. Germline-derived CDR1 and CDR2 are SGHRS and YFSETQ. V was trimmed by 5 bases and J by 8 bases, leaving 13 bases between them.

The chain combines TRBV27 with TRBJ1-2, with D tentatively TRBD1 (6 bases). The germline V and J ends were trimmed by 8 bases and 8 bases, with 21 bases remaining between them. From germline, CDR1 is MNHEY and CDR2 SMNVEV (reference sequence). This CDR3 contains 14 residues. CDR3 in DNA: TGTGCCAGCGGTTGGGACATGAGCGTAGACGGCTACACCTTC. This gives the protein CASGWDMSVDGYTF.

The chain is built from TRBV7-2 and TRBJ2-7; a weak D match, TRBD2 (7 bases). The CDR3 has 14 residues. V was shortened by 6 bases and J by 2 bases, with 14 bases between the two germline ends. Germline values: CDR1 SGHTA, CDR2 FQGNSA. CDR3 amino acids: CASRERGGPYEQYF. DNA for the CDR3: TGTGCCAGCAGAGAGAGGGGGGGACCCTACGAGCAGTACTTC.

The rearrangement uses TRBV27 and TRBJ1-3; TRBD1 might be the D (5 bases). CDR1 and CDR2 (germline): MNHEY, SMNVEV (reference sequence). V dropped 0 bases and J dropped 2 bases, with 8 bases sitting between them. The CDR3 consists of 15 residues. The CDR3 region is CASSLSGGPGNTIYF. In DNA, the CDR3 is TGTGCCAGCAGTTTATCGGGGGGTCCTGGAAACACCATATATTTT.

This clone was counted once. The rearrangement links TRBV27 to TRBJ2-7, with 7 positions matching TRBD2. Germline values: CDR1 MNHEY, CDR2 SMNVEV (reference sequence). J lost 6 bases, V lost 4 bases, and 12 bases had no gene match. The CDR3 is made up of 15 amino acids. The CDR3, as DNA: TGTGCCAGCAGTTCTATGGGGGAGGGCCTCATCGAGCAGTACTTC. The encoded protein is CASSSMGEGLIEQYF.

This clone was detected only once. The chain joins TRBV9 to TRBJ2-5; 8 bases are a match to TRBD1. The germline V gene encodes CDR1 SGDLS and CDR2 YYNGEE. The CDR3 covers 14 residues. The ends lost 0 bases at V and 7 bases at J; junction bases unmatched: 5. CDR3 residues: CASSVGGQEPTQYF. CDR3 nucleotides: TGTGCCAGCAGCGTAGGGGGACAGGAACCGACCCAGTACTTC.

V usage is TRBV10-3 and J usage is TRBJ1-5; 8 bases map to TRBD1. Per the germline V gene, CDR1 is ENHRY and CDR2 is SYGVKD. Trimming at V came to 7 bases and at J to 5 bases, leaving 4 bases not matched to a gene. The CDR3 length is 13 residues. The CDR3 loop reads CAITQGADQPQHF. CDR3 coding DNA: TGTGCCATCACCCAGGGGGCGGATCAGCCCCAGCATTTT.

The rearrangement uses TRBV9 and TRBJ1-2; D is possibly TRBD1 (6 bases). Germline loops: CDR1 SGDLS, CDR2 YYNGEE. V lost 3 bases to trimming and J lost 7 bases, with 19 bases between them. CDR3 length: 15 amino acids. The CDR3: CASSARENRALGYTF. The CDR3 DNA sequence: TGTGCCAGCAGCGCCCGAGAAAACAGGGCTCTTGGCTACACCTTC.

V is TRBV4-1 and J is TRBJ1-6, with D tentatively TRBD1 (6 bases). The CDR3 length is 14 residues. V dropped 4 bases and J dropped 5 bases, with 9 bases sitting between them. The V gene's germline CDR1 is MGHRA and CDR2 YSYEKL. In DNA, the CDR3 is TGCGCCAGCAGCCCGCGACAGGATAATTCACCCCTCCACTTT. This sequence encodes CASSPRQDNSPLHF.

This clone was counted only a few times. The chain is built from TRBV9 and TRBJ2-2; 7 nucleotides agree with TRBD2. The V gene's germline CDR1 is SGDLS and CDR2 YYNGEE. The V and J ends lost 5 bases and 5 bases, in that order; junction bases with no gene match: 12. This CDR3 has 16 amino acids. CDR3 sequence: CASSVTAGVGTGELFF. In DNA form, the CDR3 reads TGTGCCAGCAGTGTAACCGCGGGGGTGGGGACCGGGGAGCTGTTTTTT.

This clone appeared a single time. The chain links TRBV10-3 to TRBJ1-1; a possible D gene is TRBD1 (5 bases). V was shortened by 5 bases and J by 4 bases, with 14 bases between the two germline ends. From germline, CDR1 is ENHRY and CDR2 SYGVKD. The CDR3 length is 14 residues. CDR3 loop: CAISQHQGSTEAFF. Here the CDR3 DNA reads TGTGCCATCAGTCAACACCAGGGCAGCACTGAAGCTTTCTTT.

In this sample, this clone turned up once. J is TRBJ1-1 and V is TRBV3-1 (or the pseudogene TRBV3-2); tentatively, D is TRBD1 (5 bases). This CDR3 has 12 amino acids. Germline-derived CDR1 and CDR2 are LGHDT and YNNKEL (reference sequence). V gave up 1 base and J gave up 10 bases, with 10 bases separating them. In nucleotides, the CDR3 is TGTGCCAGCAGCCAAGGACCGGGGGTAGCTTTCTTT. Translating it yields CASSQGPGVAFF.

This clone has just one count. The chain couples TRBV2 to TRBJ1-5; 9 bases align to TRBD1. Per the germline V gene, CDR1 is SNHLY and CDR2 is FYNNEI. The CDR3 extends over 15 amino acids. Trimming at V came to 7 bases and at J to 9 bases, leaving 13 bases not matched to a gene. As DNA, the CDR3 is TGTGCCAGCACCCGGGACAGGGAGTACCGGGCGCCCCAGCATTTT. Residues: CASTRDREYRAPQHF.

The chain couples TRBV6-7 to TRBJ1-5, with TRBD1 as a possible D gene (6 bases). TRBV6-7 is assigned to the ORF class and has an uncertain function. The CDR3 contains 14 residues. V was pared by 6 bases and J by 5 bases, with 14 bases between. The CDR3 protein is CASSPGDTDQPQHF. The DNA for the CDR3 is TGTGCCAGCAGCCCCGGGGACACCGATCAGCCCCAGCATTTT.

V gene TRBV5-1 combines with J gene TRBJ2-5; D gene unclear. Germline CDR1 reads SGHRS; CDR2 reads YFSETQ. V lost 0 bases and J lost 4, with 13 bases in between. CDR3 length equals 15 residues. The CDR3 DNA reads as TGCGCCAGCAGCTTGGGGGCCCAACCAGGAGAGACCCAGTACTTC. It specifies CASSLGAQPGETQYF.

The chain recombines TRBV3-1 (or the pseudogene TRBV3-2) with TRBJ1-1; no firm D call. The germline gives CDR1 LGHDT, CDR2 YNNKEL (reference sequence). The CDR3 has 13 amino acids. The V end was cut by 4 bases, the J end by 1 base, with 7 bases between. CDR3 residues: CASSLLENTEAFF. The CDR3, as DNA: TGTGCCAGCAGCCTCCTAGAGAACACTGAAGCTTTCTTT.

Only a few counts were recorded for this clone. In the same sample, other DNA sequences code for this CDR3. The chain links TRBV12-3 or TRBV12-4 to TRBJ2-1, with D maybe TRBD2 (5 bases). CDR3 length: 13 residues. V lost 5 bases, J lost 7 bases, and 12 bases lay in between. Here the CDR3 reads CASSPEWRNEQFF. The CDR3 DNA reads TGTGCCAGCAGTCCCGAGTGGAGGAATGAGCAGTTCTTC.

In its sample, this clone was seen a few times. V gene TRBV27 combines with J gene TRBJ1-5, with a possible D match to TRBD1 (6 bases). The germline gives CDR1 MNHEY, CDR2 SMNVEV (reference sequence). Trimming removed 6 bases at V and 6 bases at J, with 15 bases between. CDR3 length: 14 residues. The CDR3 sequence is CASSPSGVSQPQHF. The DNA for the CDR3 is TGTGCCAGCAGCCCATCAGGGGTGAGTCAGCCCCAGCATTTT.

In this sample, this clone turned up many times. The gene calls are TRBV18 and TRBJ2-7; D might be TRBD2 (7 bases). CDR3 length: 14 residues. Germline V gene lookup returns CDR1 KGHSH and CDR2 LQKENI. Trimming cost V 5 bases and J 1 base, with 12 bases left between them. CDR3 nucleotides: TGTGCCAGCTCAGCGGGGGCCCTTTCCTACGAGCAGTACTTC. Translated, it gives CASSAGALSYEQYF. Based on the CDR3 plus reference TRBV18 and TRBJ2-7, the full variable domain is NAGVMQNPRHLVRRRGQEARLRCSPMKGHSHVYWYRQLPEEGLKFMVYLQKENIIDESGMPKERFSAEFPKEGPSILRIQQVVRGDSAAYFCASSAGALSYEQYFGPGTRLTVT.

The CDR3 nucleotides are TGTGCCAGCACTAAAGGGGGATCGGGCACCGGGGAGCTGTTTTTT. This codes for CASTKGGSGTGELFF. V and J are TRBV28 and TRBJ2-2; a possible D gene is TRBD1 (6 bases). This CDR3 spans 15 amino acids. Deletions cut 7 bases from V and 4 bases from J, with 16 bases between. Germline CDR1 is MDHEN and CDR2 is SYDVKM.

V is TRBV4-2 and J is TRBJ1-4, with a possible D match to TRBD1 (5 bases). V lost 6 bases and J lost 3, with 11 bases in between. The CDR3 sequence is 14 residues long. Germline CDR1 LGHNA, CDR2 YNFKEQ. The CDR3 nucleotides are TGTGCCAGCAGAGGCAGGGAATCTAATGAAAAACTGTTTTTT. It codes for CASRGRESNEKLFF.

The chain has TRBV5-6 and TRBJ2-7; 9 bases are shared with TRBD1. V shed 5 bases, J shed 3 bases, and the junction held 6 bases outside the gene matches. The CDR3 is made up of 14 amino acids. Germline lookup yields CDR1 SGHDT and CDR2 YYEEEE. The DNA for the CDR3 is TGTGCCAGCAGTTCGGTGGACAGGGGCTACGAGCAGTACTTC. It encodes CASSSVDRGYEQYF.